The text below deals with one T cell receptor beta chain. Its target is unknown. Data came from immunoSEQ multiplex PCR; TCRdb stores just in-frame clones and leaves some out. The sample gives tens of thousands of clones, 84% of which show up once; 2.5% to 3% is in the top ten. This specimen comes from a study of OX40 agonist ivuxolimab in advanced cancers. General study points: At 0.1 to 3.0 mg/kg and by week 6, CD4+ and CD8+ T cells in the blood had expanded clonally.

The ends were cut back, 7 bases at V and 2 bases at J, with 10 bases in the middle. The germline V gene encodes CDR1 SNHLY and CDR2 FYNNEI. There are 13 residues in the CDR3. This TCR was recovered from an adult with an advanced solid tumor such as melanoma, head and neck, liver or kidney cancer. V and J are TRBV2 and TRBJ2-3, with D tentatively TRBD1 (6 bases). Specimen: CD4+ or CD8+ T cells sorted from blood, collected in a trial of the OX40 agonist ivuxolimab. DNA for the CDR3: TGTGCCAGCACCAGGGACAACACAGATACGCAGTATTTT. As protein: CASTRDNTDTQYF.